The clone carrying this T cell receptor (beta chain) was seen a handful of times. This record comes from a study of beta chain features in type 1 diabetes. This CDR3 is 18 amino acids long. Germline-derived CDR1 and CDR2 are SGHRS and YFSETQ. V lost 4 bases to trimming and J lost 0 bases; unmatched junction nucleotides: 15. The collection from each donor was one heparinised blood draw averaging about 116 mL. cDNA synthesis used the whole RNA isolate, giving expressed TCRB sequences. Libraries were prepared by immunoSEQ multiplex PCR; TCRdb keeps only in-frame clonotypes and omits some of them. The sample records approximately 150,000 clones, about 9.8% being singletons.

The chain employs TRBV5-1 and TRBJ2-5; 7 bases align to TRBD2. Source material: central memory CD4+ T cells from blood. This TCR was sampled from a woman between 18 and 29 years old in good health. CDR3 in amino acids: CASSRFLRGSNNQETQYF. DNA for the CDR3: TGCGCCAGCAGCCGCTTTCTGCGGGGGAGCAACAACCAAGAGACCCAGTACTTC.